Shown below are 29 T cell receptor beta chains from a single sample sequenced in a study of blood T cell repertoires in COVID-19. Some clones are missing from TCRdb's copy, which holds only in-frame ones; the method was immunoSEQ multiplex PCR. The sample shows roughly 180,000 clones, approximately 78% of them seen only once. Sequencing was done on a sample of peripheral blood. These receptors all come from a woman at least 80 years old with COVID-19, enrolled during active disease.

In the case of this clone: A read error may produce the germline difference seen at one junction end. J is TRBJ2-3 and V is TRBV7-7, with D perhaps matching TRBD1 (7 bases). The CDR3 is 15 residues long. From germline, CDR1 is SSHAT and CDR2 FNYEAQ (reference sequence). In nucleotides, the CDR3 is TGTGCTAGCAGCGCGGGACAGCGGCGCACAGATACGCAGTATTTT. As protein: CASSAGQRRTDTQYF. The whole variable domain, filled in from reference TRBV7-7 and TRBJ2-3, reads GAGVSQSPRYKVTKRGQDVTLRCDPISSHATLYWYQQALGQGPEFLTYFNYEAQPDKSGLPSDRFSAERPEGSISTLTIQRTEQRDSAMYRCASSAGQRRTDTQYFGPGTRLTVL.

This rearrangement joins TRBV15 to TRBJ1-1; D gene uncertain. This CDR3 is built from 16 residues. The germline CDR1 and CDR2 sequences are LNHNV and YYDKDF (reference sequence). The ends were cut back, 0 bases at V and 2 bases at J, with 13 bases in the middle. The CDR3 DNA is TGTGCCACCAGCAGAGATCTAAACAGAATCAACACTGAAGCTTTCTTT. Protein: CATSRDLNRINTEAFF.

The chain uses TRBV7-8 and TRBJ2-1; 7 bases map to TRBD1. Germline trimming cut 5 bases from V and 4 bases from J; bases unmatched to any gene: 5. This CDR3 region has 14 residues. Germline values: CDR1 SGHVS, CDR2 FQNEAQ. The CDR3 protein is CASSPEGAYNEQFF. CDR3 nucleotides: TGTGCCAGCAGCCCCGAGGGGGCTTACAATGAGCAGTTCTTC.

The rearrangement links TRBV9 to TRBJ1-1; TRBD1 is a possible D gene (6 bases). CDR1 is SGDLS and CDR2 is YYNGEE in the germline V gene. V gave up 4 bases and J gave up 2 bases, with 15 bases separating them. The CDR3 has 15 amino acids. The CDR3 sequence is CASSPLTGINTEAFF. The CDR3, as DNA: TGTGCCAGCAGCCCCCTGACAGGAATTAACACTGAAGCTTTCTTT.

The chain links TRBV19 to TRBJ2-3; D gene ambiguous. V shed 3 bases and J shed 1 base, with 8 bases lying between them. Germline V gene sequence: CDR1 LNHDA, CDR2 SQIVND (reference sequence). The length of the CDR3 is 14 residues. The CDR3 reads CASSMRIGTDTQYF. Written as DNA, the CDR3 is TGTGCCAGTAGTATGAGGATCGGCACAGATACGCAGTATTTT.

CDR3 nucleotides: TGCGCCAGCAGCTCAGACAGGGTTGGAGAGACCCAGTACTTC. Protein sequence: CASSSDRVGETQYF. The chain couples TRBV5-1 to TRBJ2-5; TRBD1 matches at 7 bases. V shed 3 bases, J shed 4 bases, and the junction held 6 bases outside the gene matches. Per germline, CDR1 SGHRS and CDR2 YFSETQ. The CDR3 consists of 14 residues.

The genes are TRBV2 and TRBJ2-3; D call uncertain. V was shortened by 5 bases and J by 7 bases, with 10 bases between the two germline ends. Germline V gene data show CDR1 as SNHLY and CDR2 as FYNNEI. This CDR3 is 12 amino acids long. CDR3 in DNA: TGTGCCAGCAGTCCCGGTTGGTATACGCAGTATTTT. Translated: CASSPGWYTQYF.

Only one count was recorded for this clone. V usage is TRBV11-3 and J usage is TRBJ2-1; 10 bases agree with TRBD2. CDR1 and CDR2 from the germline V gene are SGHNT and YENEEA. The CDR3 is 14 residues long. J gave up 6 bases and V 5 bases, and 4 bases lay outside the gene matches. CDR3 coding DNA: TGTGCCAGCAGCCCTAGCGGGAGCGGCAATGAGCAGTTCTTC. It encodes CASSPSGSGNEQFF.

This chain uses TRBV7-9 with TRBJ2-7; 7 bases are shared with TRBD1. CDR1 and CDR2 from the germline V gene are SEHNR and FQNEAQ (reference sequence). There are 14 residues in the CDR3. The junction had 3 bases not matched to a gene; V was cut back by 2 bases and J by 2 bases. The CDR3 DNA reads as TGTGCCAGCAGCTTAAATCAGGGGGCCTACGAGCAGTACTTC. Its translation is CASSLNQGAYEQYF.

Written as DNA, the CDR3 is TGTGCCAGCAGCCGCACCGGGACAGGGGTGACAGATACGCAGTATTTT. Its protein product is CASSRTGTGVTDTQYF. This rearrangement joins TRBV5-5 to TRBJ2-3, with 10 bases matching TRBD1. V was clipped by 4 bases and J by 3 bases; unmatched bases: 8. Germline V gene sequence: CDR1 SGHKS, CDR2 YYEKEE (reference sequence). The CDR3 totals 16 residues.

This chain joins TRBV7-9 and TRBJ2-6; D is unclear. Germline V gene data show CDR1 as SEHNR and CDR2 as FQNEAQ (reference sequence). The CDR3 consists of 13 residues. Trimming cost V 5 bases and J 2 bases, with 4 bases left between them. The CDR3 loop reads CASSRPGANVLTF. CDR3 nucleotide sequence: TGTGCCAGCAGCCGTCCTGGGGCCAACGTCCTGACTTTC.

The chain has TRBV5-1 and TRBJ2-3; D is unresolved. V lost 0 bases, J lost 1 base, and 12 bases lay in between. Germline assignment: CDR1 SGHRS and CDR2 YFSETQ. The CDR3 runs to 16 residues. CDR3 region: CASSLEAGDRTDTQYF. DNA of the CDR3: TGCGCCAGCAGCTTGGAGGCAGGTGACCGCACAGATACGCAGTATTTT.

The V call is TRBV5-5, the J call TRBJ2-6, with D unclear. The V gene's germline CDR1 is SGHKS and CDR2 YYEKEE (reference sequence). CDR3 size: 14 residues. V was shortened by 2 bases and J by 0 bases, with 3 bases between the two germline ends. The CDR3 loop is CASSFRSGANVLTF. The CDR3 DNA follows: TGTGCCAGCAGCTTTCGCTCTGGGGCCAACGTCCTGACTTTC.

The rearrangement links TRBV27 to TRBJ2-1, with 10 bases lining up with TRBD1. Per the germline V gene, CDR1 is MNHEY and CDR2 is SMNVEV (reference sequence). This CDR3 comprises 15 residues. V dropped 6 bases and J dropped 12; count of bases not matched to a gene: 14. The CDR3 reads CASSLSTGGGLGQFF. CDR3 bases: TGTGCCAGCAGCCTTTCGACAGGGGGCGGTCTGGGGCAGTTCTTC.

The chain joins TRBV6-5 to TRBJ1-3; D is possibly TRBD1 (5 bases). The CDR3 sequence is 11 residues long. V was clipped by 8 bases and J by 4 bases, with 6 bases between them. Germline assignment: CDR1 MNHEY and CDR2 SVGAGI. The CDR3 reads CASHRGNTIYF. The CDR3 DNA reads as TGTGCCAGCCACAGGGGAAACACCATATATTTT.

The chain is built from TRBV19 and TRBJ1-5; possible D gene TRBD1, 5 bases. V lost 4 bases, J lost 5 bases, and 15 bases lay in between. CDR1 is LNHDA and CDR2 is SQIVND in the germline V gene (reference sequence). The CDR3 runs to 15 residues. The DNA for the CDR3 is TGTGCCAGTAGTAGGGTCGGCCAGGGCGATCAGCCCCAGCATTTT. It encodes CASSRVGQGDQPQHF.

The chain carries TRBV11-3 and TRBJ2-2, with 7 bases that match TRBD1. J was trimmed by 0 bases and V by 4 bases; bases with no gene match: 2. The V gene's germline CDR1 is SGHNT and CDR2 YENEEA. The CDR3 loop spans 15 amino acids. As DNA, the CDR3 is TGTGCCAGCAGCTCCGGGACAGCGAACACCGGGGAGCTGTTTTTT. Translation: CASSSGTANTGELFF. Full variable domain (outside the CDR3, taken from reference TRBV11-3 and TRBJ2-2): EAGVVQSPRYKIIEKKQPVAFWCNPISGHNTLYWYLQNLGQGPELLIRYENEEAVDDSQLPKDRFSAERLKGVDSTLKIQPAELGDSAVYLCASSSGTANTGELFFGEGSRLTVL.

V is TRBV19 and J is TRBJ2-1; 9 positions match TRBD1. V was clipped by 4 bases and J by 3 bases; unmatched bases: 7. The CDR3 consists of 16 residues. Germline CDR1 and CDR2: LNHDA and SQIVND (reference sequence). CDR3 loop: CASSTYRGLFYNEQFF. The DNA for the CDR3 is TGTGCCAGTAGTACCTACAGGGGGCTTTTCTACAATGAGCAGTTCTTC.

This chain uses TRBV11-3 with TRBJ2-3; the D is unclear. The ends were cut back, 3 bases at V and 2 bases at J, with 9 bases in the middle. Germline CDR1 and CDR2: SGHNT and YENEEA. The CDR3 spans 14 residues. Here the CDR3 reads CASSFNYPTDTQYF. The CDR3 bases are TGTGCCAGCAGCTTTAACTACCCCACAGATACGCAGTATTTT.

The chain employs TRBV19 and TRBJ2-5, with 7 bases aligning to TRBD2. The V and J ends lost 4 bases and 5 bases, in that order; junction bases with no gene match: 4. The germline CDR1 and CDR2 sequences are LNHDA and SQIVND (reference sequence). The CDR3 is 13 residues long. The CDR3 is CASSSGSGETQYF. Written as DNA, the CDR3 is TGTGCCAGTAGTAGCGGGAGTGGGGAGACCCAGTACTTC.

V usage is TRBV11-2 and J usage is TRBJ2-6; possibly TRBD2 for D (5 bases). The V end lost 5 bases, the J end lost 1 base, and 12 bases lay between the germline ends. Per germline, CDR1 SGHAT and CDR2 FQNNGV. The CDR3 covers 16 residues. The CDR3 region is CASSVATSSGANVLTF. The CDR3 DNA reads TGTGCCAGCAGCGTCGCTACTAGTTCTGGGGCCAACGTCCTGACTTTC.

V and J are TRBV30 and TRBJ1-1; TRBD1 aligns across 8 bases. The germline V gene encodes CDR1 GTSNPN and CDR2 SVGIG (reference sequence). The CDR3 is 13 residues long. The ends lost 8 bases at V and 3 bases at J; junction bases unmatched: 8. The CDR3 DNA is TGTGCCGGATCGACAGGGGCGTACACTGAAGCTTTCTTT. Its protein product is CAGSTGAYTEAFF.

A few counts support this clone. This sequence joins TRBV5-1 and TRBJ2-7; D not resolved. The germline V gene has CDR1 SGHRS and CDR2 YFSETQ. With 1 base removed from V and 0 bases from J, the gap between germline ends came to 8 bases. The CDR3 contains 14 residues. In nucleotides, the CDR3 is TGCGCCAGCAGCTTGAAGCAGGACTCCTACGAGCAGTACTTC. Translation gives CASSLKQDSYEQYF.

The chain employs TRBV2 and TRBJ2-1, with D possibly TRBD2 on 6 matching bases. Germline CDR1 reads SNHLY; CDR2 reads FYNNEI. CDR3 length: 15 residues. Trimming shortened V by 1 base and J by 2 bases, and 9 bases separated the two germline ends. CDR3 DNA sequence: TGTGCCAGCAGTGAAGGGGGGAGGACCTACAATGAGCAGTTCTTC. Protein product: CASSEGGRTYNEQFF.

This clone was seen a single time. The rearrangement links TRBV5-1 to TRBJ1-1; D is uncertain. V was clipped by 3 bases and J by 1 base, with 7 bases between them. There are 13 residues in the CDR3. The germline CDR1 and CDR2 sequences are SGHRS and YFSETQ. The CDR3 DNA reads TGCGCCAGCAGCTATCAGGAGAACACTGAAGCTTTCTTT. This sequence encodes CASSYQENTEAFF.

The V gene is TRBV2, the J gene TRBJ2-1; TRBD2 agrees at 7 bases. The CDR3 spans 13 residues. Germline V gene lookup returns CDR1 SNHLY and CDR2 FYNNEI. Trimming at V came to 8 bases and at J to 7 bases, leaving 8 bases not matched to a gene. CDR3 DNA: TGTGCCAGCTCGGCGGGAGACGGGAATGAGCAGTTCTTC. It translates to CASSAGDGNEQFF.

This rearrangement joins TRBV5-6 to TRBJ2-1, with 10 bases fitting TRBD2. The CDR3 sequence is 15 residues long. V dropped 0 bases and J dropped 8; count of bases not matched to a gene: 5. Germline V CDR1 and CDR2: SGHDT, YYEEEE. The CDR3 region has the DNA TGTGCCAGCAGCTTGGTTTCTAGCGGGAGAGATGAGCAGTTCTTC. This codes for CASSLVSSGRDEQFF.

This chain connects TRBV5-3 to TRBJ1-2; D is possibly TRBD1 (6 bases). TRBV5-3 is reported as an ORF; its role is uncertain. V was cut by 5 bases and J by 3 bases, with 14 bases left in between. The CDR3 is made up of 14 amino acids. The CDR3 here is CARRGRGDHYGYTF. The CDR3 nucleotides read TGTGCCAGAAGGGGCAGGGGAGATCACTATGGCTACACCTTC.

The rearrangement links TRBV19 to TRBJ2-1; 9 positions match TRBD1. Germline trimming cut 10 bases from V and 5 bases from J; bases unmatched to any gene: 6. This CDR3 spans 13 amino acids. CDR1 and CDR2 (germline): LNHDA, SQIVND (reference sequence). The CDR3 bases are TGTGCCACCCGGGACAGGGCCAACAATGAGCAGTTCTTC. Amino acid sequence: CATRDRANNEQFF.